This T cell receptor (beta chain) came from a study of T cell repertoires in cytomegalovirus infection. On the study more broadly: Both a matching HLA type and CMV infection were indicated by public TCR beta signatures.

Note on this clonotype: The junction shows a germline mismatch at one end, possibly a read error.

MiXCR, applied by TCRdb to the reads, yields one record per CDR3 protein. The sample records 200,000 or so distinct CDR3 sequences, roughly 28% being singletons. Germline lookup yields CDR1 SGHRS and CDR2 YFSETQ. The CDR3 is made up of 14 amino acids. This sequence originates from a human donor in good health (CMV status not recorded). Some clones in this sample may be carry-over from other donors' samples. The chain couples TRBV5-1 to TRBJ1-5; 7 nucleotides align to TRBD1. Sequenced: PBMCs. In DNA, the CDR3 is TGCGACAGCAGCTTGGAACAGGGGAATCAGCCCCAGCATTTT. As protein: CDSSLEQGNQPQHF.